The 23 T cell receptor beta chains below were found in one sample sequenced in a study of chemoradiotherapy in HPV16-positive cancers (dated by TCRdb to between 2021 and 2022). Libraries were made using the immunoSEQ multiplex PCR assay. This immuneACCESS table, as held by TCRdb, lists in-frame sequences with V and J called but not all clones. Of the missing ones, under half trace to an unresolved V gene in checked studies; the others have no known cause. The sample profile shows 15,000 to 20,000 clones; 60% to 80% of them were found once. In total, the top ten clones hold 7.5% to 9% of the sample. The sample in question was tumor tissue, obtained from a patient who underwent chemoradiotherapy. The receptors stem from a human donor with HPV-associated anogenital cancer.

This clone was seen a single time. V usage is TRBV6-6 and J usage is TRBJ1-6, with D maybe TRBD1 (5 bases). The CDR3 is 14 residues long. The V end lost 6 bases, the J end lost 8 bases, and 14 bases lay between the germline ends. Per the germline V gene, CDR1 is MNHNY and CDR2 is SVGAGI (reference sequence). This CDR3 is CASSPRAGDSPLHF. The CDR3 DNA follows: TGTGCCAGCAGCCCCAGGGCAGGCGATTCACCCCTCCACTTT.

The V gene is TRBV5-1, the J gene TRBJ2-7; D is perhaps TRBD2 (6 bases). The CDR3 has 13 amino acids. Trimming shortened V by 6 bases and J by 0 bases, and 10 bases separated the two germline ends. Germline V CDR1 and CDR2: SGHRS, YFSETQ. In DNA, the CDR3 is TGCGCCAGCAACGGGGGACCCTCCTACGAGCAGTACTTC. Protein sequence: CASNGGPSYEQYF.

This clone was seen a few times. The chain joins TRBV6-5 to TRBJ1-2; D is ambiguous. The CDR3 is 14 residues long. Trimming took 6 bases from V and 0 from J, leaving 11 bases between them. CDR1 is MNHEY, CDR2 SVGAGI, per germline. CDR3 nucleotide sequence: TGTGCCAGCAGGCGGCAAGCATCTAACTATGGCTACACCTTC. This gives the protein CASRRQASNYGYTF.

The chain recombines TRBV5-4 with TRBJ2-5; TRBD2 aligns across 9 bases. Germline-derived CDR1 and CDR2 are SGHNT and YYREEE (reference sequence). The CDR3 is made up of 15 amino acids. The J segment lost 1 base and the V segment lost 2 bases, leaving 3 bases of the junction unmatched. CDR3 protein: CASSFGGGAQETQYF. The CDR3 DNA sequence: TGTGCCAGCAGCTTTGGCGGGGGGGCCCAAGAGACCCAGTACTTC.

V gene TRBV6-1 combines with J gene TRBJ2-7, with D possibly matching TRBD1 (5 bases). Germline V gene data show CDR1 as MNHNS and CDR2 as SASEGT. The CDR3 sequence is 13 residues long. Trimming pared 6 bases from V and 3 bases from J, leaving 12 bases between. The CDR3 loop reads CASRDDRFYEQYF. The CDR3 nucleotides are TGTGCCAGCAGGGATGACAGATTCTACGAGCAGTACTTC.

The chain joins TRBV28 to TRBJ2-7; D might be TRBD1 or TRBD2, each matching 5 bases. V lost 9 bases and J 2 bases, leaving 14 bases between the germline ends. The CDR3 sequence is 13 residues long. Germline assignment: CDR1 MDHEN and CDR2 SYDVKM. The CDR3 DNA follows: TGTGCCAGTTTTAGGGACGGAGCCTACGAGCAGTACTTC. As protein: CASFRDGAYEQYF.

The V gene is TRBV7-9, the J gene TRBJ2-5; 7 bases are shared with TRBD2. CDR1 and CDR2 (germline): SEHNR, FQNEAQ (reference sequence). The trim removed 5 bases at V and 5 bases at J, leaving 5 bases unmatched. This CDR3 is built from 13 residues. CDR3: CASSRREGETQYF. DNA for the CDR3: TGTGCCAGCAGCCGAAGGGAGGGGGAGACCCAGTACTTC.

CDR3 amino acids: CASSLQGRVSNTEAFF. CDR3 nucleotide sequence: TGTGCCAGCAGCTTGCAGGGAAGGGTCTCGAACACTGAAGCTTTCTTT. The chain uses TRBV5-6 and TRBJ1-1, with a tentative D call TRBD1 (5 bases). V gave up 1 base and J gave up 1 base, with 14 bases separating them. The CDR3 extends over 16 amino acids. From germline, CDR1 is SGHDT and CDR2 YYEEEE. Full variable domain (missing parts from reference TRBV5-6 and TRBJ1-1): DAGVTQSPTHLIKTRGQQVTLRCSPKSGHDTVSWYQQALGQGPQFIFQYYEEEERQRGNFPDRFSGHQFPNYSSELNVNALLLGDSALYLCASSLQGRVSNTEAFFGQGTRLTVV.

Here the CDR3 reads CASSFTGADPRKLFF. DNA for the CDR3: TGCGCCAGCAGCTTTACAGGGGCCGATCCGAGAAAACTGTTTTTT. V gene TRBV5-1 combines with J gene TRBJ1-4; 7 bases are shared with TRBD1. The V and J ends lost 2 bases and 10 bases, in that order; junction bases with no gene match: 11. The CDR3 spans 15 residues. The germline V gene has CDR1 SGHRS and CDR2 YFSETQ.

The chain is built from TRBV2 and TRBJ2-5; D unresolved. Trimming removed 0 bases at V and 11 bases at J, with 10 bases between. This CDR3 is built from 12 residues. Germline assignment: CDR1 SNHLY and CDR2 FYNNEI. Here the CDR3 reads CASSEARFGQYF. The CDR3 region has the DNA TGTGCCAGCAGTGAAGCCAGGTTTGGGCAGTACTTC.

The chain employs TRBV18 and TRBJ2-7; D is uncertain. This CDR3 is built from 15 residues. V shed 1 base and J shed 4 bases, with 14 bases lying between them. CDR1 is KGHSH, CDR2 LQKENI, per germline. CDR3 region: CASSPRLTSEYEQYF. The CDR3 DNA follows: TGTGCCAGCTCACCACGATTGACTTCTGAGTACGAGCAGTACTTC.

The rearrangement joins TRBV7-9 to TRBJ1-4; maybe TRBD1 (6 bases). Germline loops: CDR1 SEHNR, CDR2 FQNEAQ (reference sequence). The V end was cut by 5 bases, the J end by 8 bases, with 15 bases between. This CDR3 is built from 14 residues. CDR3 nucleotides: TGTGCCAGCAGCCCCCAGGGGCCAACGGAAAAACTGTTTTTT. The encoded protein is CASSPQGPTEKLFF.

CDR3 coding DNA: TGTGCCAGCAGTTCCCCGGGACAGGGGAATTCACCCCTCCACTTT. Translation gives CASSSPGQGNSPLHF. The chain links TRBV28 to TRBJ1-6, with 10 bases that match TRBD1. V was clipped by 4 bases and J by 7 bases; unmatched bases: 4. The CDR3 is 15 amino acids. Germline values: CDR1 MDHEN, CDR2 SYDVKM.

J is TRBJ2-7 and V is TRBV27; D is unclear. Per the germline V gene, CDR1 is MNHEY and CDR2 is SMNVEV (reference sequence). Trimming removed 5 bases at V and 8 bases at J, with 10 bases between. This CDR3 has 11 residues. Here the CDR3 reads CASSPEGKQYF. The CDR3 region has the DNA TGTGCCAGCAGTCCCGAAGGGAAGCAGTACTTC.

The chain combines TRBV4-2 with TRBJ2-5; 9 bases fit TRBD2. Germline assignment: CDR1 LGHNA and CDR2 YNFKEQ. This CDR3 is built from 18 residues. The V and J ends lost 0 bases and 2 bases, in that order; junction bases with no gene match: 10. The CDR3 coding sequence is TGTGCCAGCAGCCAAGAGTGGCGGGGGGGGGTCGGGCAAGAGACCCAGTACTTC. As protein: CASSQEWRGGVGQETQYF.

The chain recombines TRBV28 with TRBJ2-3; no firm D call. Trimming stripped 6 bases from V and 0 bases from J, with 7 bases between. The CDR3 consists of 13 residues. Germline V gene lookup returns CDR1 MDHEN and CDR2 SYDVKM. This chain's CDR3 is CASRAASTDTQYF. Here the CDR3 DNA reads TGTGCCAGCAGGGCAGCTAGCACAGATACGCAGTATTTT.

The rearrangement links TRBV5-4 to TRBJ2-7; 12 positions agree with TRBD2. The CDR3 has 15 residues. V trimming: 4 bases; J trimming: 5 bases; junction bases outside the gene matches: 7. Germline CDR1 and CDR2: SGHNT and YYREEE (reference sequence). The CDR3 loop reads CASSLPTSGGHEQYF. The CDR3 DNA reads as TGTGCCAGCAGCCTACCGACTAGCGGGGGCCACGAGCAGTACTTC.

This clone has a single count. V is TRBV4-1 and J is TRBJ2-3; 7 bases fit TRBD2. V was pared by 3 bases and J by 9 bases, with 9 bases of the junction left unmatched. The germline gives CDR1 MGHRA, CDR2 YSYEKL. The CDR3 totals 14 residues. The CDR3 sequence: CASSHLTSLATQYF. In nucleotides, the CDR3 is TGCGCCAGCAGCCATCTGACTAGCTTGGCGACGCAGTATTTT.

This clone was seen more than once but under ten times. The V call is TRBV7-9, the J call TRBJ2-1; TRBD2 agrees at 11 bases. The V segment lost 6 bases and the J segment 0 bases; nucleotides outside the gene matches: 1. This CDR3 spans 15 amino acids. Germline-derived CDR1 and CDR2 are SEHNR and FQNEAQ (reference sequence). CDR3 nucleotide sequence: TGTGCCAGCAGAACTAGCGGGAGCTCCTACAATGAGCAGTTCTTC. Translated, it gives CASRTSGSSYNEQFF.

The rearrangement links TRBV7-9 to TRBJ2-2; the D gene is possibly TRBD1 (5 bases). Deletions cut 5 bases from V and 7 bases from J, with 17 bases between. CDR3 size: 15 residues. Germline assignment: CDR1 SEHNR and CDR2 FQNEAQ (reference sequence). The CDR3 nucleotides are TGTGCCAGCAGCCTGGCCAGGGTGATGGTCGGGGAGCTGTTTTTT. Protein sequence: CASSLARVMVGELFF.

The chain uses TRBV7-9 and TRBJ1-4; D is ambiguous. V lost 5 bases, J lost 3 bases, and 10 bases lay in between. The germline gives CDR1 SEHNR, CDR2 FQNEAQ (reference sequence). The CDR3 is made up of 14 amino acids. The CDR3 region has the DNA TGTGCCAGCAGCCGAGGAAAATCTAATGAAAAACTGTTTTTT. Protein sequence: CASSRGKSNEKLFF.

The gene calls are TRBV14 and TRBJ2-5, with 10 bases identical to TRBD2. J lost 5 bases, V lost 4 bases, and 7 bases had no gene match. Germline V gene data show CDR1 as SGHDN and CDR2 as FVKESK. The CDR3 contains 15 residues. In DNA, the CDR3 is TGTGCCAGCAGCCGAGGGACTAGCGTCAGGGAGACCCAGTACTTC. This gives the protein CASSRGTSVRETQYF. The entire variable domain, with the rest obtained from reference TRBV14 and TRBJ2-5, is as follows: EAGVTQFPSHSVIEKGQTVTLRCDPISGHDNLYWYRRVMGKEIKFLLHFVKESKQDESGMPNNRFLAERTGGTYSTLKVQPAELEDSGVYFCASSRGTSVRETQYFGPGTRLLVL.

The chain combines TRBV7-8 with TRBJ2-7, with D perhaps matching TRBD1 (6 bases). Trimming cost V 2 bases and J 3 bases, with 8 bases left between them. Germline CDR1 and CDR2: SGHVS and FQNEAQ. The CDR3 has 13 residues. The CDR3 here is CASSLRDNYEQYF. CDR3 in DNA: TGTGCCAGCAGCTTACGGGACAACTACGAGCAGTACTTC.